This T cell receptor (beta chain) emerged from a study of cytomegalovirus exposure and HLA in healthy donors. Background on the study: The same platform used for the approximately 700 first-cohort repertoires was also used for the roughly 130 validation repertoires, as a later analysis reported.

Clones were read by immunoSEQ multiplex PCR, and TCRdb kept only the in-frame ones, dropping some. Of 100,000 to 150,000 clones in the sample, 85% to 90% were seen once. As for this clone: No antigen is known for it.

The study, taken as a whole, reports: In vitro experiments confirmed that a few CMV-associated chains were specific for CMV antigens. Rare TCR sequences predominated, though certain public TCRs were found in many donors. Cytomegalovirus status was reportedly diagnosed by the classifier with high sensitivity and specificity.

The CDR3 sequence is 17 residues long. V dropped 5 bases and J dropped 0; count of bases not matched to a gene: 9. CDR1 is LNHDA, CDR2 SQIVND, per germline (reference sequence). This sequence was found in a woman between 18 and 29 years old in good health and CMV-seronegative. The genes are TRBV19 and TRBJ2-3; TRBD1 matches at 9 bases. The sequencing sample was made of PBMCs. CDR3 nucleotide sequence: TGTGCCAGTAGTGCACCCCCCGGGACAGGGAGCACAGATACGCAGTATTTT. Amino acid sequence: CASSAPPGTGSTDTQYF.